This TCR beta chain was sequenced for a study of blood T cell repertoires in COVID-19. Overall study: PBMCs, B-cell-depleted T cells, or T cells provided the cDNA or gDNA that made up the material.

Profiled with immunoSEQ multiplex PCR; TCRdb holds only in-frame clones, not every one. The data contain fewer than 80,000 clones, 90% of them singletons. Trimming cost V 1 base and J 4 bases, with 14 bases left between them. The germline V gene has CDR1 LGHNA and CDR2 YNFKEQ. The CDR3 covers 16 residues. This receptor was obtained from a human donor in a cohort sampled during active COVID-19. This chain connects TRBV4-2 to TRBJ1-3; unclear D gene. Sequencing was done on a sample of peripheral blood. CDR3 DNA sequence: TGTGCCAGCAGCCAAGGGACGGCAACGGGGGGAAACACCATATATTTT. This translates into CASSQGTATGGNTIYF.